This T cell receptor (beta chain) was obtained from a study of T-cell memory formation after mild COVID-19. Whole-study context: Across donors, TCR clusters were largely donor specific.

Of note for this clonotype: Its antigen is undetermined.

Study-wide findings and caveats: The pre-infection memory compartment contained some responding clones, suggesting cross-reactive memory joined. Clones shrinking from day 15 to 85 showed even CD4/CD8 mixes; later expanders tilted CD4+.

Trimming took 4 bases from V and 2 from J, leaving 17 bases between them. This CDR3 is 16 amino acids long. Germline CDR1 reads SGHRS; CDR2 reads YFSETQ. Each CDR3 protein gets one entry after TCRdb re-called the 5' RACE reads with MiXCR. The table includes about 170,000 distinct CDR3 sequences, 13% detected once. The sample comprised PBMCs or a T cell subset sorted from them (not recorded which). The sequence was collected from a man aged 18 to 30 who had mild COVID-19 (a few samples of this study predate the infection). Cell type and time point are not known. The V and J genes are TRBV5-1 and TRBJ2-3; D may be TRBD1 (6 bases). CDR3 DNA: TGCGCCAGCAGCCTGACAGGCGGGTCCAACACAGATACGCAGTATTTT. Protein product: CASSLTGGSNTDTQYF.